This TCR beta chain was sequenced for a study of CD8 T cells in ankylosing spondylitis. Notes on this clonotype: Its matching antigen is unknown.

V dropped 5 bases and J dropped 8 bases, with 24 bases sitting between them. The CDR3 loop spans 17 amino acids. Germline CDR1 and CDR2: KGHDR and SFDVKD. Study conclusions and caveats: Reports say disease-linked clones showed up significantly more in matched ankylosing spondylitis synovial fluid. Several of the motif variants were reported before in synovial fluid and blood from reactive arthritis. Made up of eight or nine highly homologous variants, a TCR beta motif appeared characteristic of ankylosing spondylitis blood.

The TCR beta libraries were generated through quantitative 5'-RACE incorporating molecular barcodes. TCRdb processed the 5' RACE reads anew with MiXCR; each CDR3 protein has one entry. The sample yields roughly 670,000 distinct CDR3 sequences, about 20% seen once. The chain recombines TRBV24-1 with TRBJ2-1; TRBD2 is a possible D gene (5 bases). Sequencing input: blood, either unsorted or a sorted T cell fraction (not recorded which). The sequence derives from a male donor with ankylosing spondylitis. The CDR3 sequence is CATSGETDYGLADEQFF. The CDR3 nucleotides read TGTGCCACCAGTGGGGAGACCGATTACGGGTTGGCGGATGAGCAGTTCTTC.